These 25 T cell receptor beta chains originate from one sample sequenced in a study of beta chain features in type 1 diabetes. The whole isolated RNA underwent reverse transcription, so sequencing captured expressed TCRB transcripts. Sequencing used immunoSEQ multiplex PCR; TCRdb keeps in-frame clones, though not all of them. The sample includes about 160,000 clones, 9% to 10% seen only once; the top ten take under 2.5%. Sequences were obtained from central memory CD4+ T cells from blood. The receptors come from a woman younger than 35 in good health.

This clone turned up a few times. V gene TRBV5-1 combines with J gene TRBJ1-6; D is undetermined. The CDR3 has 15 amino acids. Germline V gene lookup returns CDR1 SGHRS and CDR2 YFSETQ. V lost 0 bases to trimming and J lost 7 bases, with 11 bases between them. DNA of the CDR3: TGCGCCAGCAGCTTGGGACAAGTCGCGAATTCACCCCTCCACTTT. Its translation: CASSLGQVANSPLHF.

This chain connects TRBV7-8 to TRBJ1-1, with a possible D match to TRBD1 (5 bases). The CDR3 extends over 13 amino acids. V lost 5 bases and J 3 bases, leaving 10 bases between the germline ends. The V gene's germline CDR1 is SGHVS and CDR2 FQNEAQ. The CDR3 here is CASSTQGDTEAFF. CDR3 nucleotides: TGTGCCAGCAGCACCCAAGGGGACACTGAAGCTTTCTTT.

This clone showed up just a few times. The chain uses TRBV2 and TRBJ2-6, with unresolved D. This CDR3 region has 14 residues. The V end was cut by 8 bases, the J end by 0 bases, with 8 bases between. Germline lookup yields CDR1 SNHLY and CDR2 FYNNEI. CDR3 nucleotide sequence: TGTGCCAGCTCCCAAGCCTCTGGGGCCAACGTCCTGACTTTC. It is translated as CASSQASGANVLTF.

This clone was picked up a small number of times. The CDR3 DNA sequence: TGCGCCAGCAGCTCGGGGGGAGAATGGAACACTGAAGCTTTCTTT. Its translation: CASSSGGEWNTEAFF. The chain is built from TRBV5-1 and TRBJ1-1, with a possible D match to TRBD1 (5 bases). Trimming took off 3 bases at V and 1 base at J, with 13 bases between the two ends. The CDR3 is 15 residues long. The germline CDR1 and CDR2 sequences are SGHRS and YFSETQ. Full variable domain (outside the CDR3, taken from reference TRBV5-1 and TRBJ1-1): KAGVTQTPRYLIKTRGQQVTLSCSPISGHRSVSWYQQTPGQGLQFLFEYFSETQRNKGNFPGRFSGRQFSNSRSEMNVSTLELGDSALYLCASSSGGEWNTEAFFGQGTRLTVV.

This chain connects TRBV10-3 to TRBJ1-1; a weak D match, TRBD1 (5 bases). Per the germline V gene, CDR1 is ENHRY and CDR2 is SYGVKD. This CDR3 comprises 12 residues. With 5 bases removed from V and 10 bases from J, the gap between germline ends came to 14 bases. For the CDR3, the DNA is TGTGCCATCAGTACTACGGGGGGGACAGCTTTCTTT. Translation gives CAISTTGGTAFF.

This clone was detected only a few times. The chain links TRBV7-2 to TRBJ2-5; TRBD1 matches 9 bases. This CDR3 spans 14 amino acids. Germline V gene lookup returns CDR1 SGHTA and CDR2 FQGNSA. V gave up 5 bases and J gave up 3 bases; unmatched junction bases: 4. The CDR3 is CASSIWTGEETQYF. CDR3 DNA: TGTGCCAGCAGCATCTGGACAGGGGAAGAGACCCAGTACTTC.

The rearrangement uses TRBV15 and TRBJ2-7; the D gene is possibly TRBD1 (6 bases). This CDR3 has 15 amino acids. Trimming shortened V by 3 bases and J by 0 bases, and 12 bases separated the two germline ends. CDR1 is LNHNV and CDR2 is YYDKDF in the germline V gene (reference sequence). CDR3 in DNA: TGTGCCACCAGCAGGGGGGACATGTCCTCCTACGAGCAGTACTTC. As protein: CATSRGDMSSYEQYF.

The J gene is TRBJ1-1, the V gene TRBV5-1; D unresolved. This CDR3 comprises 13 residues. V lost 3 bases, J lost 4 bases, and 10 bases lay in between. Germline V lookup: CDR1 SGHRS, CDR2 YFSETQ. CDR3 protein: CASSSEAGTEAFF. The CDR3 DNA follows: TGCGCCAGCAGCTCAGAGGCGGGCACTGAAGCTTTCTTT.

The chain recombines TRBV18 with TRBJ2-1; 11 bases are a match to TRBD2. The CDR3 contains 15 residues. V lost 3 bases, J lost 5 bases, and 3 bases stayed unmatched. Germline CDR1 is KGHSH and CDR2 is LQKENI. CDR3 nucleotides: TGTGCCAGCTCACCTCTAGCGGGGGGAGACAATGAGCAGTTCTTC. This translates into CASSPLAGGDNEQFF.

The chain recombines TRBV5-1 with TRBJ2-7; D is uncertain. Germline V gives CDR1 SGHRS, CDR2 YFSETQ. The CDR3 length is 12 residues. Trimming removed 0 bases at V and 2 bases at J, with 3 bases between. The CDR3 DNA reads as TGCGCCAGCAGCTTGGGCGCCTACGAGCAGTACTTC. Amino acid sequence: CASSLGAYEQYF.

The rearrangement joins TRBV4-3 to TRBJ2-2; D unresolved. The CDR3 contains 13 residues. Per the germline V gene, CDR1 is LGHNA and CDR2 is YSLEER. Trimming removed 0 bases from V and 7 bases from J, with 6 bases in between. Here the CDR3 reads CASSQDRIGELFF. The CDR3 DNA sequence: TGCGCCAGCAGCCAAGACAGGATCGGGGAGCTGTTTTTT.

The chain combines TRBV2 with TRBJ1-4; D is possibly TRBD1 (5 bases). The CDR3 contains 14 residues. In germline, CDR1 is SNHLY, CDR2 FYNNEI. Trimming cost V 6 bases and J 12 bases, with 20 bases left between them. The CDR3 protein is CASRLEATPGELFF. The CDR3 DNA sequence: TGTGCCAGCAGGCTGGAGGCAACCCCGGGGGAACTGTTTTTT. The complete variable domain, with remaining parts taken from reference TRBV2 and TRBJ1-4, reads EPEVTQTPSHQVTQMGQEVILRCVPISNHLYFYWYRQILGQKVEFLVSFYNNEISEKSEIFDDQFSVERPDGSNFTLKIRSTKLEDSAMYFCASRLEATPGELFFGSGTQLSVL.

The chain couples TRBV29-1 to TRBJ1-2; D ambiguous. V lost 2 bases to trimming and J lost 8 bases, with 12 bases between them. The germline V gene has CDR1 SQVTM and CDR2 ANQGSEA. The CDR3 consists of 12 residues. CDR3 nucleotide sequence: TGCAGCGTTGAAAGCGGCGCTGGAGGCTACACCTTC. It is translated as CSVESGAGGYTF.

This clone was observed a few times. J is TRBJ2-5 and V is TRBV2; 12 bases map to TRBD1. The trim removed 6 bases at V and 5 bases at J, leaving 10 bases unmatched. The CDR3 has 16 amino acids. The germline CDR1 and CDR2 sequences are SNHLY and FYNNEI. CDR3 protein: CASSDWGTGGQETQYF. CDR3 in DNA: TGTGCCAGCAGCGATTGGGGGACAGGGGGCCAGGAGACCCAGTACTTC.

This clone was seen a handful of times. The rearrangement links TRBV19 to TRBJ2-2; D uncertain. Trimming took off 7 bases at V and 1 base at J, with 10 bases between the two ends. The germline V gene has CDR1 LNHDA and CDR2 SQIVND (reference sequence). The CDR3 contains 14 residues. Here the CDR3 DNA reads TGTGCCAGTACCCAAACACGGAACACCGGGGAGCTGTTTTTT. This gives the protein CASTQTRNTGELFF.

This clone has more than one count but fewer than ten. The rearrangement links TRBV29-1 to TRBJ2-1; 11 bases align to TRBD2. Looked up from germline, CDR1 is SQVTM and CDR2 is ANQGSEA. V dropped 8 bases and J dropped 8; count of bases not matched to a gene: 14. The CDR3 is 15 residues long. CDR3 coding DNA: TGCAGCTCTACCTATTTTAGCGGGGGGGTGTATGAGCAGTTCTTC. This encodes CSSTYFSGGVYEQFF.

This clone occurred a few times. For the CDR3, the DNA is TGCGCCAGCAGCTTGAGGGGCGAGAACTATGGCTACACCTTC. It yields the protein CASSLRGENYGYTF. The chain uses TRBV5-1 and TRBJ1-2; possibly TRBD1 for D (5 bases). The germline V gene has CDR1 SGHRS and CDR2 YFSETQ. V lost 1 base and J lost 2, with 9 bases in between. This CDR3 region has 14 residues.

The chain uses TRBV9 and TRBJ2-7, with D uncertain. The ends were cut back, 0 bases at V and 2 bases at J, with 15 bases in the middle. Germline V lookup: CDR1 SGDLS, CDR2 YYNGEE. CDR3 length: 16 amino acids. CDR3 sequence: CASSVADTAWAYEQYF. CDR3 coding DNA: TGTGCCAGCAGCGTAGCCGATACAGCCTGGGCCTACGAGCAGTACTTC.

The V and J genes are TRBV7-2 and TRBJ1-4; no clear D. Germline V CDR1 and CDR2: SGHTA, FQGNSA. The CDR3 spans 14 residues. V was cut by 1 base and J by 3 bases, with 6 bases left in between. Here the CDR3 DNA reads TGTGCCAGCAGCTTAGATAGAGCTAATGAAAAACTGTTTTTT. It encodes CASSLDRANEKLFF.

The genes are TRBV4-2 and TRBJ1-2; D ambiguous. CDR1 is LGHNA, CDR2 YNFKEQ, per germline. This CDR3 is 16 amino acids long. Trimming removed 0 bases at V and 0 bases at J, with 11 bases between. The CDR3 spells CASSQDLASANYGYTF. In DNA form, the CDR3 reads TGTGCCAGCAGCCAAGATCTGGCATCCGCTAACTATGGCTACACCTTC.

This clone showed up just a few times. CDR3: CASSVLENTEAFF. CDR3 nucleotides: TGTGCCAGCAGCGTCTTAGAGAACACTGAAGCTTTCTTT. The rearrangement uses TRBV9 and TRBJ1-1, with D unclear. Per the germline V gene, CDR1 is SGDLS and CDR2 is YYNGEE. CDR3 size: 13 residues. Deletions cut 2 bases from V and 1 base from J, with 6 bases between.

The rearrangement joins TRBV5-4 to TRBJ2-5; TRBD2 agrees at 14 bases. This CDR3 is built from 17 residues. Germline V gene sequence: CDR1 SGHNT, CDR2 YYREEE (reference sequence). Unmatched junction bases numbered 10, after V lost 4 bases and J lost 5 bases. The CDR3 is CASSPAGTSGSTETQYF. For the CDR3, the DNA is TGTGCCAGCAGCCCCGCCGGGACTAGCGGGAGTACGGAGACCCAGTACTTC.

In its sample, this clone was seen a few times. This chain connects TRBV5-1 to TRBJ1-4, with D perhaps matching TRBD1 (6 bases). The V end was cut by 6 bases, the J end by 5 bases, with 14 bases between. Germline CDR1 reads SGHRS; CDR2 reads YFSETQ. The length of the CDR3 is 14 residues. The CDR3 region has the DNA TGCGCCAGCACCTTAGGGGGTGGCAATGAAAAACTGTTTTTT. Its protein product is CASTLGGGNEKLFF.

This clone has just a few counts. V is TRBV5-1 and J is TRBJ1-1, with D possibly matching TRBD1 (6 bases). The CDR3 runs 16 residues. Germline lookup yields CDR1 SGHRS and CDR2 YFSETQ. Trimming took 0 bases from V and 4 from J, leaving 16 bases between them. CDR3 loop: CASSLALRGSGTEAFF. The CDR3 nucleotides read TGCGCCAGCAGCTTGGCCCTGAGGGGGTCCGGCACTGAAGCTTTCTTT.

This sequence joins TRBV18 and TRBJ1-2, with 7 bases identical to TRBD1. Germline CDR1 and CDR2: KGHSH and LQKENI. The CDR3 covers 14 residues. V lost 2 bases, J lost 2 bases, and 2 bases stayed unmatched. The CDR3 DNA is TGTGCCAGCTCACCATCAGGGGGAAACTATGGCTACACCTTC. Amino acids: CASSPSGGNYGYTF.